This T cell receptor (beta chain) was profiled in a study of cytomegalovirus exposure and HLA in healthy donors. Per the germline V gene, CDR1 is SGHNT and CDR2 is YYREEE (reference sequence). There are 15 residues in the CDR3. With V trimmed by 4 bases and J by 9 bases, 8 bases remained unmatched. The PCR had 60 Vbeta and 13 Jbeta primers. TCRdb's copy holds only in-frame clones and misses some; the assay was immunoSEQ multiplex PCR. The sample has nearly 200,000 clones, over 75% seen once. Sequencing used PBMCs. The chain combines TRBV5-4 with TRBJ2-1; 12 positions agree with TRBD2. This TCR came from a boy aged 2 to 10 in good health and CMV-seronegative. CDR3 coding DNA: TGTGCCAGCAGCCCTCCTAGCGGGGGGGCCCCTGAGCAGTTCTTC. Protein: CASSPPSGGAPEQFF.